This T cell receptor beta chain was sequenced in a study of T cells of healthy individuals. TCRdb re-analysed the 5' RACE reads in MiXCR, keeping a single row per CDR3 protein. The sample holds 100,000 or so distinct CDR3 sequences, 15% to 20% seen once. The V gene's germline CDR1 is SGHRS and CDR2 YFSETQ. V was pared by 5 bases and J by 2 bases, with 6 bases of the junction left unmatched. CDR3 length: 14 residues. This clonotype was obtained from a human donor in good health. J is TRBJ1-2 and V is TRBV5-1, with TRBD1 matching 7 bases. CDR3 bases: TGCGCCAGCAGTTTTTCGGGACAGAACTATGGCTACACCTTC. It specifies CASSFSGQNYGYTF.